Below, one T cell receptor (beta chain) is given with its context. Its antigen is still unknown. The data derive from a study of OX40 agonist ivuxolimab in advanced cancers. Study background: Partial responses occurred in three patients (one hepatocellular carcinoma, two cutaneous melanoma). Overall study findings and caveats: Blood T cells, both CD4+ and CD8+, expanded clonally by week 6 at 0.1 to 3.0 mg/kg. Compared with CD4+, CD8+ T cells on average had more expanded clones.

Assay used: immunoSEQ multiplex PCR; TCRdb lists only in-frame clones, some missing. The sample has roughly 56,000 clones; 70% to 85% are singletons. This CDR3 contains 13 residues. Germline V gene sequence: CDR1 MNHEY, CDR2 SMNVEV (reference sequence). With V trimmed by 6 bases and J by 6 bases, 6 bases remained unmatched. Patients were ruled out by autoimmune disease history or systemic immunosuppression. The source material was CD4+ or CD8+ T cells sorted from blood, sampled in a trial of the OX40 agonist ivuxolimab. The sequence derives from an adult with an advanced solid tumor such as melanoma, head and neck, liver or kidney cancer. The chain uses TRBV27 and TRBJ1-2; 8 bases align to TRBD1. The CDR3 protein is CASRRTGSNGYTF. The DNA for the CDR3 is TGTGCCAGCAGACGGACAGGGTCCAATGGCTACACCTTC.